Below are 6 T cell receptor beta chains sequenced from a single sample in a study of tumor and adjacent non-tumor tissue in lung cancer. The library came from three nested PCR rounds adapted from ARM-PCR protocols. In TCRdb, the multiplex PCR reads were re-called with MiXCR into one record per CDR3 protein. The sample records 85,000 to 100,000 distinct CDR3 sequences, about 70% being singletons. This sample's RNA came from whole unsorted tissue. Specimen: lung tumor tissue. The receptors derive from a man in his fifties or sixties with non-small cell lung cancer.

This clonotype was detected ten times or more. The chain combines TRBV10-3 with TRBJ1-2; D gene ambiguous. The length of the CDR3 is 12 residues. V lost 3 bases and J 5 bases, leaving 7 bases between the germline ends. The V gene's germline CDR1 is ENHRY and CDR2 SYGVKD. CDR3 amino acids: CAISEPAYGYTF. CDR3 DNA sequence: TGTGCCATCAGTGAACCTGCTTATGGCTACACCTTC.

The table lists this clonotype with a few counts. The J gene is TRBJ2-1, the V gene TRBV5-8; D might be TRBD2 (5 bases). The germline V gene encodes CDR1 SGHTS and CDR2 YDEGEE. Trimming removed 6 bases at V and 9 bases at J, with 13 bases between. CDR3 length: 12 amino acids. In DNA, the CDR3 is TGTGCCAGCACCACCGAGGGCTTTGAGCAGTTCTTC. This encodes CASTTEGFEQFF. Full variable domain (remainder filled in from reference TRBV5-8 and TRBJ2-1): EAGVTQSPTHLIKTRGQQATLRCSPISGHTSVYWYQQALGLGLQFLLWYDEGEERNRGNFPPRFSGRQFPNYSSELNVNALELEDSALYLCASTTEGFEQFFGPGTRLTVL.

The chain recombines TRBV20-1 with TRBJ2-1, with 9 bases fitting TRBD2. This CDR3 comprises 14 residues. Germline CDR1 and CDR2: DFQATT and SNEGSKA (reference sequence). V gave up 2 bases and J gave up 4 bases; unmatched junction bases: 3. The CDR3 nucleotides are TGCAGTGCTAGACCTAGCGGGATTTACAATGAGCAGTTCTTC. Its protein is CSARPSGIYNEQFF.

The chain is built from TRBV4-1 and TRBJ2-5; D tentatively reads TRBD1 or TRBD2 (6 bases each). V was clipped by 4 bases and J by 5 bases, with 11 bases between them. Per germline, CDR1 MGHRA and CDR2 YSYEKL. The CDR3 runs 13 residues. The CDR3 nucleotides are TGCGCCAGCAGCCGGGGGGACATGGAGACCCAGTACTTC. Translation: CASSRGDMETQYF.

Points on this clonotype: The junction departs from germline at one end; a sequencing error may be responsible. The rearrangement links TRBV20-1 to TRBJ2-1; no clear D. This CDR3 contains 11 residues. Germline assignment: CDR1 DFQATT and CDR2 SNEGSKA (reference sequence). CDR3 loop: CSARYLVEQSF. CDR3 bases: TGCAGTGCTAGATACTTGGTTGAGCAGTCCTTC.

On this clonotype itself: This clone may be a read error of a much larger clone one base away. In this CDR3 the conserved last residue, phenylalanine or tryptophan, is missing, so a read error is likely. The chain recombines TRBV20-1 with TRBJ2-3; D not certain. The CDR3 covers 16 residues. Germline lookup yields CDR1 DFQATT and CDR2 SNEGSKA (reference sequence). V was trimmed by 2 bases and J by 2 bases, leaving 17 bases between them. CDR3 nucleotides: TGCAGTGCTAGATCGTCATCAGAGGCCCTCACAGATACGCAGTATCTT. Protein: CSARSSSEALTDTQYL.